The 17 T cell receptor beta chains below come from one sample, sequenced in a study of beta chain features in type 1 diabetes. General observations from the study: Shorter TCRB CDR3s, moderately but significantly so, marked every one of the four CD4+ subsets in Type 1 diabetes patients.

No antigen has been assigned to these receptors. Since all of the isolated RNA was reverse transcribed, expressed TCRB transcripts were what got sequenced. Measured with immunoSEQ multiplex PCR; TCRdb has only the in-frame clones, and not every one. The table records 330,000 or so clones, roughly 13% of them present only once. Material: naive CD4+ T cells from blood. These receptors originate from a woman under 30 with type 1 diabetes.

The chain recombines TRBV2 with TRBJ1-4; maybe TRBD1 (5 bases). V was pared by 6 bases and J by 0 bases, with 11 bases between. Germline CDR1 reads SNHLY; CDR2 reads FYNNEI. The CDR3 extends over 15 amino acids. CDR3 protein: CASRQGGTTNEKLFF. As DNA, the CDR3 is TGTGCCAGCAGGCAGGGTGGAACAACTAATGAAAAACTGTTTTTT.

The chain is built from TRBV4-3 and TRBJ2-3; D possibly corresponds to TRBD2 (5 bases). The CDR3 covers 15 residues. V dropped 4 bases and J dropped 7 bases, with 18 bases sitting between them. The germline V gene encodes CDR1 LGHNA and CDR2 YSLEER. CDR3 region: CASSRGGRRRNTQYF. The CDR3 DNA is TGCGCCAGCAGCCGAGGAGGTCGTCGGAGGAATACGCAGTATTTT.

The chain uses TRBV5-4 and TRBJ2-3; 7 bases line up with TRBD2. The germline V gene has CDR1 SGHNT and CDR2 YYREEE (reference sequence). V trimming: 4 bases; J trimming: 2 bases; junction bases outside the gene matches: 4. This CDR3 has 14 amino acids. CDR3 region: CASSRLADTDTQYF. The DNA for the CDR3 is TGTGCCAGCAGCCGACTAGCTGACACAGATACGCAGTATTTT.

This clone was detected a few times. The chain is built from TRBV7-9 and TRBJ2-1; D might be TRBD2 (6 bases). V was pared by 3 bases and J by 8 bases, with 17 bases between. The CDR3 consists of 15 residues. Looked up from germline, CDR1 is SEHNR and CDR2 is FQNEAQ (reference sequence). CDR3: CASSFLRLEAYEQFF. CDR3 in DNA: TGTGCCAGCAGCTTCCTAAGACTAGAGGCTTATGAGCAGTTCTTC.

There are a few counts of this clone. The genes are TRBV7-2 and TRBJ2-5, with TRBD2 matching 9 bases. Unmatched junction bases numbered 11, after V lost 3 bases and J lost 6 bases. There are 16 residues in the CDR3. From germline, CDR1 is SGHTA and CDR2 FQGNSA. CDR3 loop: CASSLNSGSSVKTQYF. The CDR3, as DNA: TGTGCCAGCAGCTTGAATAGCGGGAGCTCGGTGAAGACCCAGTACTTC.

This clone was found a few times. The rearrangement joins TRBV27 to TRBJ1-2; TRBD1 agrees at 9 bases. Germline trimming cut 3 bases from V and 7 bases from J; bases unmatched to any gene: 9. Germline CDR1 and CDR2: MNHEY and SMNVEV (reference sequence). The CDR3 loop spans 15 amino acids. The CDR3, as DNA: TGTGCCAGCAGTTTCCGGGACAGGGATGGAGGTGGCTACACCTTC. This gives the protein CASSFRDRDGGGYTF.

V usage is TRBV7-9 and J usage is TRBJ1-5; 8 bases agree with TRBD1. V gave up 3 bases and J gave up 7 bases; unmatched junction bases: 2. The CDR3 has 13 amino acids. Germline values: CDR1 SEHNR, CDR2 FQNEAQ (reference sequence). CDR3 region: CASSFSGGQPQHF. For the CDR3, the DNA is TGTGCCAGCAGCTTTTCAGGGGGCCAGCCCCAGCATTTT.

This clone was counted between two and nine times. The chain couples TRBV7-2 to TRBJ2-2, with D hard to call. The CDR3 sequence is 14 residues long. CDR1 is SGHTA, CDR2 FQGNSA, per germline. Deletions cut 5 bases from V and 1 base from J, with 8 bases between. The CDR3 loop is CASSPRRNTGELFF. The CDR3 bases are TGTGCCAGCAGCCCCCGTCGGAACACCGGGGAGCTGTTTTTT. Looking up the rest from reference TRBV7-2 and TRBJ2-2 gives the full variable domain: GAGVSQSPSNKVTEKGKDVELRCDPISGHTALYWYRQSLGQGLEFLIYFQGNSAPDKSGLPSDRFSAERTGGSVSTLTIQRTQQEDSAVYLCASSPRRNTGELFFGEGSRLTVL.

This clone was seen a few times. The V gene is TRBV27, the J gene TRBJ1-6; tentative D call: TRBD1 (5 bases). This CDR3 has 14 residues. Trimming shortened V by 2 bases and J by 9 bases, and 11 bases separated the two germline ends. The germline V gene has CDR1 MNHEY and CDR2 SMNVEV (reference sequence). The CDR3 is CASSLTRAGSPLHF. The CDR3 DNA reads TGTGCCAGCAGTTTAACCAGGGCTGGTTCACCCCTCCACTTT.

The CDR3 DNA reads TGTGCCAGCAGTTCCATCGAAGGTATCGGGACCAACGTCCTGACTTTC. It codes for CASSSIEGIGTNVLTF. The V gene is TRBV28, the J gene TRBJ2-6, with D perhaps matching TRBD2 (5 bases). Between the trimmed V and J ends, which lost 4 bases and 8 bases, there was a span of 18 bases. The germline V gene encodes CDR1 MDHEN and CDR2 SYDVKM. The CDR3 sequence is 16 residues long.

This clone turned up a few times. The chain carries TRBV30 and TRBJ1-1, with a weak D call TRBD1 (5 bases). From germline, CDR1 is GTSNPN and CDR2 SVGIG (reference sequence). Between the trimmed V and J ends, which lost 3 bases and 3 bases, there was a span of 20 bases. CDR3 size: 16 residues. In DNA, the CDR3 is TGTGCCTGGAGGGCCCGAAAGGGACGCGGGGACACTGAAGCTTTCTTT. It specifies CAWRARKGRGDTEAFF.

This clone appeared a few times. The J gene is TRBJ2-5, the V gene TRBV2; D gene ambiguous. Trimming shortened V by 4 bases and J by 4 bases, and 7 bases separated the two germline ends. The CDR3 totals 12 residues. Germline V CDR1 and CDR2: SNHLY, FYNNEI. The CDR3 bases are TGTGCCAGCAGTGGAGGCACAGAGACCCAGTACTTC. Amino acid sequence: CASSGGTETQYF.

The sample holds a few counts of this clone. The chain carries TRBV6-6 and TRBJ2-7; 12 positions match TRBD2. Germline CDR1 MNHNY, CDR2 SVGAGI (reference sequence). The junction had 6 bases not matched to a gene; V was cut back by 2 bases and J by 7 bases. The CDR3 contains 15 residues. The chain's CDR3 is CASSYRTSGTGEQYF. As DNA, the CDR3 is TGTGCCAGCAGTTACAGGACTAGCGGGACCGGGGAGCAGTACTTC.

This clone was seen only a few times. The chain couples TRBV7-2 to TRBJ2-7; TRBD1 might be the D (6 bases). The germline CDR1 and CDR2 sequences are SGHTA and FQGNSA. Trimming removed 5 bases from V and 7 bases from J, with 18 bases in between. The length of the CDR3 is 14 residues. CDR3 in DNA: TGTGCCAGCAGCCCCCAGGGGTCCTTGGGAGAGCAGTACTTC. Translation gives CASSPQGSLGEQYF.

The rearrangement joins TRBV15 to TRBJ2-7; 7 positions match TRBD1. V was pared by 4 bases and J by 3 bases, with 6 bases of the junction left unmatched. From germline, CDR1 is LNHNV and CDR2 YYDKDF (reference sequence). This CDR3 comprises 14 residues. This CDR3 reads CATSKTGQNYEQYF. In nucleotides, the CDR3 is TGTGCCACCAGCAAAACGGGACAGAACTACGAGCAGTACTTC.

The J gene is TRBJ2-1, the V gene TRBV30; weak D call: TRBD2 (5 bases). The CDR3 totals 13 residues. Per germline, CDR1 GTSNPN and CDR2 SVGIG (reference sequence). Between the trimmed V and J ends, which lost 0 bases and 10 bases, there was a span of 13 bases. CDR3 bases: TGTGCCTGGAGTGTGGTCGCTAGCCGCGAGCAGTTCTTC. It encodes CAWSVVASREQFF.

This clone was counted between two and nine times. The chain employs TRBV19 and TRBJ1-2; D unresolved. CDR1 LNHDA and CDR2 SQIVND come from the germline V gene (reference sequence). This CDR3 contains 15 residues. V was pared by 5 bases and J by 3 bases, with 16 bases between. CDR3 residues: CASSPTRGAYYGYTF. CDR3 bases: TGTGCCAGTAGTCCGACTCGCGGAGCTTACTATGGCTACACCTTC. The variable domain in full, completed from reference TRBV19 and TRBJ1-2, reads DGGITQSPKYLFRKEGQNVTLSCEQNLNHDAMYWYRQDPGQGLRLIYYSQIVNDFQKGDIAEGYSVSREKKESFPLTVTSAQKNPTAFYLCASSPTRGAYYGYTFGSGTRLTVV.